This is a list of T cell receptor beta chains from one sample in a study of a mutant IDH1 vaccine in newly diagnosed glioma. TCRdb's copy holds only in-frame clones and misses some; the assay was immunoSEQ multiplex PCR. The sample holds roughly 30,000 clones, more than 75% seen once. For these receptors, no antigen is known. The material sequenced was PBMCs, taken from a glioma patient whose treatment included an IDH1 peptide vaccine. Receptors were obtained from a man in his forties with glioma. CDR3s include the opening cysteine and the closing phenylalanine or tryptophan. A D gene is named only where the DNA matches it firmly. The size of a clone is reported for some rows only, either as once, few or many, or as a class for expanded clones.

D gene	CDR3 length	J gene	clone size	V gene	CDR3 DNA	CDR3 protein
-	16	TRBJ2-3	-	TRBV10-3	TGTGCCATCAGTGACGGCGGGACCCCTCAGCAAGATACGCAGTATTTT	CAISDGGTPQQDTQYF
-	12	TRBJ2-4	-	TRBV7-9	TGTGCCAGCAGCTCCGTCGAAGACATTCAGTACTTC	CASSSVEDIQYF
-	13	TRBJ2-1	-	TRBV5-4	TGTGCCAGCAGCTCGGTGGATTACAATGAGCAGTTCTTC	CASSSVDYNEQFF
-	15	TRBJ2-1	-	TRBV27	TGTGCCAGCAGTTTCAGGGCGCTGAGAGGGGCTGAGCAGTTCTTC	CASSFRALRGAEQFF
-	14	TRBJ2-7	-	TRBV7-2	TGTGCCAGCAGCTTAGATAGCGTCTCCTACGAGCAGTACTTC	CASSLDSVSYEQYF
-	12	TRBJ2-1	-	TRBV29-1	TGCAGCGTTTGGCCTCGGTCAGGTGAGCAGTTCTTC	CSVWPRSGEQFF
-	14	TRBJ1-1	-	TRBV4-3	TGCGCCAGCAGCCAAGATACCACGAACACTGAAGCTTTCTTT	CASSQDTTNTEAFF
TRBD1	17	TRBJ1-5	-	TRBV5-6	TGTGCCAGCAGCTTCCGGGACAGGGGGAGGAACAATCAGCCCCAGCATTTT	CASSFRDRGRNNQPQHF
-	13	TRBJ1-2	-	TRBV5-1	TGCGCCAGCAGCTTCTCTAGAGGGGGAGGCTACACCTTC	CASSFSRGGGYTF
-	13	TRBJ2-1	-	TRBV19	TGTGCCAGTAGTATAGGCTCGAACAATGAGCAGTTCTTC	CASSIGSNNEQFF
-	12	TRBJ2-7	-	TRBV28	TGTGCCAGCTCTCGACTCTCCTACGAGCAGTACTTC	CASSRLSYEQYF
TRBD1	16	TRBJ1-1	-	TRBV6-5	TGTGCCAGCAGTTACTACAGGGGTCACATGAACACTGAAGCTTTCTTT	CASSYYRGHMNTEAFF
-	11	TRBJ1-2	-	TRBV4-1	TGCGCCAGCAGCCTGAGGGGTGGCTACACCTTC	CASSLRGGYTF
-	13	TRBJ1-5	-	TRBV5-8	TGTGCCAGCAGCTTGGCCGCCGATCAGCCCCAGCATTTT	CASSLAADQPQHF
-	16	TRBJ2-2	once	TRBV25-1	TGTGCCAGCAGTGTACCGGGTCCCGCGAACACCGGGGAGCTGTTTTTT	CASSVPGPANTGELFF
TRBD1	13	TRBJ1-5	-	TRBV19	TGTGCCAGCGACAGGGGGAGCAATCAGCCCCAGCATTTT	CASDRGSNQPQHF
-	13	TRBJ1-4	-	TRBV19	TGTGCCAGTAACCAGGGCTCCCATGAAAAACTGTTTTTT	CASNQGSHEKLFF
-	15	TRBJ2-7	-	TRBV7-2	TGTGCCAGCAGCTCATATTCGACGGCTGCTTTAGCGCAGTACTTC	CASSSYSTAALAQYF
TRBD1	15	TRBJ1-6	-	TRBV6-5	TGTGCCAGCAGAAGGACCGGGACAGGCGAGTCACCCCTCCACTTT	CASRRTGTGESPLHF
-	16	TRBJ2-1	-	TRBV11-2	TGTGCCAGCAGTCCCGAGGGACTGAGCTCCTACAATGAGCAGTTCTTC	CASSPEGLSSYNEQFF
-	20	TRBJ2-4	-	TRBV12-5	TGTGCTAGTGGTTTGGTATATTGTACTGAGGAAATAGTAGCCAAAAACATTCAGTACTTC	CASGLVYCTEEIVAKNIQYF
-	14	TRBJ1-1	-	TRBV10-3	TGTGCCATCAGTGTCACGGGGAGGGAGACTGAAGCTTTCTTT	CAISVTGRETEAFF
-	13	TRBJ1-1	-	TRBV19	TGTGCCAGTAGTGACCGAAAGAACACTGAAGCTTTCTTT	CASSDRKNTEAFF
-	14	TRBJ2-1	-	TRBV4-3	TGCGCCAGCAGCCGAGTTGGGGGGCGGGAGAAGCAGTTCTTC	CASSRVGGREKQFF
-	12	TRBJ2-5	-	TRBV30	TGTGCCTGGATGGGGCTACAAGAGACCCAGTACTTC	CAWMGLQETQYF
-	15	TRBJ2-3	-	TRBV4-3	TGCGCCAGCAGCCAAGAGGGGGTACGGTCCGATACGCAGTATTTT	CASSQEGVRSDTQYF
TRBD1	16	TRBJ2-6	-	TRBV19	TGTGCCAGTAACAGGAACAAGGGACAGCTAACCAACGTCCTGACTTTC	CASNRNKGQLTNVLTF
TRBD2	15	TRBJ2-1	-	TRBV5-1	TGCGCCAGCCAAATGGGTAGCGGGTCCTACAATGAGCAGTTCTTC	CASQMGSGSYNEQFF
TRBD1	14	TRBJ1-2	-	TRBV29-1	TGCAGCGTTGAAGACTATAACAGGGGGTATGGCTACACCTTC	CSVEDYNRGYGYTF